These 12 T cell receptor beta chains were sequenced from one sample in a study of T cells expressing NK-cell markers. TCRdb reanalyzed the 5' RACE reads, giving one entry per CDR3 protein sequence and no DNA. This table holds a few hundred thousand distinct CDR3 sequences. The sequencing sample was made of blood T cells: a sorted CD56 or NKG2C T cell subset, CD4+ or CD8+ T cells, or bulk PBMC T cells (not recorded which). The receptor set was obtained from a woman in her forties or fifties in good health.

The genes are TRBV4-1 and TRBJ1-1; as DNA is missing, the TRBD1 call by TCRdb cannot be tested. Per the germline V gene, CDR1 is MGHRA and CDR2 is YSYEKL. CDR3 size: 14 residues. The CDR3 is CASRAPLKRTEAFF.

The chain employs TRBV29-1 and TRBJ1-2. This CDR3 spans 12 amino acids. Germline V gives CDR1 SQVTM, CDR2 ANQGSEA. The CDR3 loop is CSDYYSNYGYTF.

The chain combines TRBV5-1 with TRBJ1-1; TCRdb names TRBD1, which stays unverified in the absence of DNA. CDR3 length: 13 residues. Germline-derived CDR1 and CDR2 are SGHRS and YFSETQ. The CDR3: CASSREQGREAFF.

The chain has TRBV20-1 and TRBJ2-7; the D call from TCRdb, TRBD1, cannot be confirmed without DNA. This CDR3 spans 12 amino acids. Per the germline V gene, CDR1 is DFQATT and CDR2 is SNEGSKA (reference sequence). The CDR3 loop is CSARTPSYEQYF.

The rearrangement joins TRBV5-1 to TRBJ1-1; TCRdb's D call of TRBD1 is untestable without DNA. The CDR3 is 13 amino acids. The germline gives CDR1 SGHRS, CDR2 YFSETQ. CDR3 sequence: CASSLDGTGDAFF.

This sequence joins TRBV5-1 and TRBJ2-1. Germline V gene lookup returns CDR1 SGHRS and CDR2 YFSETQ. The CDR3 is 13 residues long. CDR3 amino acids: CASSLASSNEQFF.

The chain employs TRBV11-3 and TRBJ2-1; TCRdb reports TRBD1, a call that lacks DNA to check it against. Germline V gene sequence: CDR1 SGHNT, CDR2 YENEEA. The CDR3 extends over 13 amino acids. CDR3 amino acids: CASSFAGKSEQFF.

V is TRBV7-9 and J is TRBJ2-1; absent DNA, TCRdb's TRBD2 call cannot be checked. Germline V CDR1 and CDR2: SEHNR, FQNEAQ (reference sequence). CDR3 length equals 16 residues. The CDR3 here is CASSKRAGTGNNEQFF.

The chain carries TRBV12-3 or TRBV12-4 and TRBJ2-1; with no DNA, the TCRdb D assignment of TRBD2 cannot be verified. This CDR3 region has 14 residues. CDR3 sequence: CASVASRVYNEQFF.

This chain connects TRBV12-3 or TRBV12-4 to TRBJ1-5. This CDR3 spans 13 amino acids. CDR3 residues: CASSFESLSAQHF.

The J gene is TRBJ1-5, the V gene TRBV12-3 or TRBV12-4; with no DNA, the TCRdb D assignment of TRBD1 cannot be verified. This CDR3 has 17 amino acids. The CDR3 region is CASRLGTGRDFNQPQHF.

This chain joins TRBV6-5 and TRBJ1-2. The CDR3 runs to 14 residues. Looked up from germline, CDR1 is MNHEY and CDR2 is SVGAGI. The CDR3 sequence is CASSYFGRNYGYTF.